The 8 T cell receptor beta chains below come from one sample, sequenced in a study of blood T cell repertoires in COVID-19. Sequenced by immunoSEQ multiplex PCR; TCRdb stores in-frame clones only, minus some. Of over 60,000 clones listed, about 88% are singletons. Sequencing used peripheral blood. These receptor sequences come from a man older than 75 with acute or convalescent COVID-19.

This chain joins TRBV30 and TRBJ1-1; no firm D call. This CDR3 is built from 14 residues. Germline V lookup: CDR1 GTSNPN, CDR2 SVGIG (reference sequence). The ends were cut back, 6 bases at V and 0 bases at J, with 14 bases in the middle. The CDR3 bases are TGTGCCTGCCCCGGTTCTCCCATGAACACTGAAGCTTTCTTT. It translates to CACPGSPMNTEAFF.

This chain links TRBV11-2 with TRBJ2-5, with D maybe TRBD1 (5 bases). Trimming removed 1 base at V and 4 bases at J, with 10 bases between. Per the germline V gene, CDR1 is SGHAT and CDR2 is FQNNGV. The CDR3 has 14 amino acids. CDR3 DNA: TGTGCCAGCAGCTTAGTATGGGGCTCAGAGACCCAGTACTTC. Residues: CASSLVWGSETQYF. The full variable domain, its missing parts supplied by reference TRBV11-2 and TRBJ2-5, is EAGVAQSPRYKIIEKRQSVAFWCNPISGHATLYWYQQILGQGPKLLIQFQNNGVVDDSQLPKDRFSAERLKGVDSTLKIQPAKLEDSAVYLCASSLVWGSETQYFGPGTRLLVL.

This chain joins TRBV5-1 and TRBJ2-1; perhaps TRBD1 as D (5 bases). CDR1 and CDR2 from the germline V gene are SGHRS and YFSETQ. V was clipped by 1 base and J by 6 bases, with 17 bases between them. CDR3 size: 16 residues. The CDR3 spells CASSLFRGREGNEQFF. As DNA, the CDR3 is TGCGCCAGCAGCTTGTTTAGGGGAAGGGAAGGCAATGAGCAGTTCTTC. The whole variable domain, remainder taken from reference TRBV5-1 and TRBJ2-1, is KAGVTQTPRYLIKTRGQQVTLSCSPISGHRSVSWYQQTPGQGLQFLFEYFSETQRNKGNFPGRFSGRQFSNSRSEMNVSTLELGDSALYLCASSLFRGREGNEQFFGPGTRLTVL.

This rearrangement joins TRBV18 to TRBJ2-1; D remains unclear. This CDR3 is 14 amino acids long. V was trimmed by 0 bases and J by 3 bases, leaving 6 bases between them. From germline, CDR1 is KGHSH and CDR2 LQKENI. The DNA of the CDR3 is TGTGCCAGCTCACCACCGCCGGGCTACAATGAGCAGTTCTTC. Protein product: CASSPPPGYNEQFF. Based on the CDR3 plus reference TRBV18 and TRBJ2-1, the full variable domain is NAGVMQNPRHLVRRRGQEARLRCSPMKGHSHVYWYRQLPEEGLKFMVYLQKENIIDESGMPKERFSAEFPKEGPSILRIQQVVRGDSAAYFCASSPPPGYNEQFFGPGTRLTVL.

A word on this clone: The sample holds other DNA sequences that translate to the same CDR3. V is TRBV11-2 and J is TRBJ1-5, with D uncertain. CDR3 size: 13 residues. V shed 0 bases and J shed 5 bases, with 5 bases lying between them. Germline CDR1 reads SGHAT; CDR2 reads FQNNGV. The CDR3 sequence: CASSLDRDQPQHF. CDR3 coding DNA: TGTGCCAGCAGCTTAGATCGAGATCAGCCCCAGCATTTT.

The chain uses TRBV6-6 and TRBJ1-2; D unclear. Trimming took off 0 bases at V and 0 bases at J, with 5 bases between the two ends. The CDR3 has 14 amino acids. The germline V gene encodes CDR1 MNHNY and CDR2 SVGAGI (reference sequence). This CDR3 reads CASSYSESNYGYTF. For the CDR3, the DNA is TGTGCCAGCAGTTACTCGGAGTCTAACTATGGCTACACCTTC.

This clone was found many times. The chain combines TRBV6-6 with TRBJ2-5; possible D gene TRBD2, 6 bases. The CDR3 loop spans 12 amino acids. Trimming shortened V by 6 bases and J by 4 bases, and 9 bases separated the two germline ends. Looked up from germline, CDR1 is MNHNY and CDR2 is SVGAGI (reference sequence). CDR3 nucleotide sequence: TGTGCCAGCAGCACGGGAGTAGAGACCCAGTACTTC. This encodes CASSTGVETQYF.

This clone appeared a few times. The rearrangement links TRBV6-5 to TRBJ1-1; no definite D call. The germline V and J ends were trimmed by 2 bases and 3 bases, with 13 bases remaining between them. Germline V gene sequence: CDR1 MNHEY, CDR2 SVGAGI. The CDR3 has 15 residues. CDR3 residues: CASSYKRGWDTEAFF. CDR3 in DNA: TGTGCCAGCAGTTACAAACGGGGTTGGGACACTGAAGCTTTCTTT.